This T cell receptor beta chain was recovered during a study of human T cells and chemical hapten exposure. Treatment: therapeutic diphenylcyclopropenone sensitization with weekly scalp DPC. Study-wide points: Each of the donors had alopecia, so their immune responses may not resemble those of healthy people.

A remark on this clonotype: Its cognate antigen is unknown.

Individual cDNA molecules had unique molecular identifiers attached to them by the library. TCRdb fed the reads into MiXCR, producing one record per CDR3 protein. The table includes 500 to 700 distinct CDR3 sequences, around 71% detected once. The CDR3 is 15 residues long. Germline V lookup: CDR1 SQVTM, CDR2 ANQGSEA. Deletions cut 2 bases from V and 4 bases from J, with 14 bases between. The sequencing here drew on whole blood, taken before DPC sensitization or 2, 6, or about 24 weeks after (not recorded which). This receptor was obtained from an adult with alopecia areata. Some clones in this sample may be carry-over from other donors' samples. This table probably holds off-target reads from a library built for another chain. The chain links TRBV29-1 to TRBJ2-2; D is possibly TRBD2 (6 bases). The CDR3 region has the DNA TGCAGCGTTGAATTGGTGGGGGAGGTCACCGGGGAGCTGTTTTTT. This encodes CSVELVGEVTGELFF.